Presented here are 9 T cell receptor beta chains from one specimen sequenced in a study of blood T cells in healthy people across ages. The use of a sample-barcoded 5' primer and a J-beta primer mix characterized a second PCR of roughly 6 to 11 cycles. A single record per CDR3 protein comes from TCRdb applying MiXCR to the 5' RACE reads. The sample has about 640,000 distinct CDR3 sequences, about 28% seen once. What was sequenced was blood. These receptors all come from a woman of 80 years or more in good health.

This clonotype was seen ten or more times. CDR3 sequence (DNA): TGCGCCAGGGGGGGCACGGGACAGGGGGCCGAGCAGTACTTC. Translated, it gives CARGGTGQGAEQYF. The J gene is TRBJ2-7, the V gene TRBV4-1, with 12 positions matching TRBD1. CDR1 and CDR2 (germline): MGHRA, YSYEKL. The CDR3 is 14 amino acids. Germline trimming cut 9 bases from V and 6 bases from J; bases unmatched to any gene: 9.

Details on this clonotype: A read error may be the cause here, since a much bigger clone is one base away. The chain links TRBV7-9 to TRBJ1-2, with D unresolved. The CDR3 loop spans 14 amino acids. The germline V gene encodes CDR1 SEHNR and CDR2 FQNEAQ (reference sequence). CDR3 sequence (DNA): TGTGCCAGCAGCCCAACACGCGAGTTTCATGGCGACACCTTC. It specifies CASSPTREFHGDTF.

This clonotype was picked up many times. The CDR3 bases are TGCGCCAGCAGCTTGGTAGACAGGGGGCCGGGGGAGCAGTACTTC. It is translated as CASSLVDRGPGEQYF. V is TRBV5-1 and J is TRBJ2-7; the match to TRBD1 covers 10 bases. Germline values: CDR1 SGHRS, CDR2 YFSETQ. The V segment lost 0 bases and the J segment 7 bases; nucleotides outside the gene matches: 7. The CDR3 covers 15 residues. The full variable domain, its missing parts supplied by reference TRBV5-1 and TRBJ2-7, is KAGVTQTPRYLIKTRGQQVTLSCSPISGHRSVSWYQQTPGQGLQFLFEYFSETQRNKGNFPGRFSGRQFSNSRSEMNVSTLELGDSALYLCASSLVDRGPGEQYFGPGTRLTVT.

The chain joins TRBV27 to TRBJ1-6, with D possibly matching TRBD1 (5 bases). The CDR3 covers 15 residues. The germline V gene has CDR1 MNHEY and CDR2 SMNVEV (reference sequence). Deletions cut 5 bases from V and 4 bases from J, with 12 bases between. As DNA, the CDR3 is TGTGCCAGCAGTGTGACAGTGAGTTATAATTCACCCCTCCACTTT. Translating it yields CASSVTVSYNSPLHF.

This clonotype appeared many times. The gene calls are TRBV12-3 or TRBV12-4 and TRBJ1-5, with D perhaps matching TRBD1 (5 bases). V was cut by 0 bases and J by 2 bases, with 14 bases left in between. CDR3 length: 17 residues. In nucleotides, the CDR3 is TGTGCCAGCAGTTTAGCGCGTGGGGGGAGCGGCAATCAGCCCCAGCATTTT. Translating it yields CASSLARGGSGNQPQHF.

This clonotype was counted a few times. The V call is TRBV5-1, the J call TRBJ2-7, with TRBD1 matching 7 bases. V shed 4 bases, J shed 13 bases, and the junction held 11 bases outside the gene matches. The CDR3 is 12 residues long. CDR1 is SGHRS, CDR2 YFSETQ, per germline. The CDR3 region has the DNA TGCGCCAGCAGCCCCGACAGGGCAATTACCTACTTC. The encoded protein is CASSPDRAITYF.

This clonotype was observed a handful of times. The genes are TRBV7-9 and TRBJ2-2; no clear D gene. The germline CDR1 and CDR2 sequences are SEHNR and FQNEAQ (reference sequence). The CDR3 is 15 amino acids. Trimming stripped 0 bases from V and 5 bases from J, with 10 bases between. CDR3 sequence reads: CASSLAVRSTGELFF. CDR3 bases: TGTGCCAGCAGCTTAGCGGTCAGATCGACCGGGGAGCTGTTTTTT.

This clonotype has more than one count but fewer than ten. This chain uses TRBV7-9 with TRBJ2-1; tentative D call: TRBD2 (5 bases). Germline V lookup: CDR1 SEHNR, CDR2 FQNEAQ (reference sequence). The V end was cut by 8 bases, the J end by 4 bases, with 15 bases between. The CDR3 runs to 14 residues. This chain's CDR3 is CASVGSGLYNEQFF. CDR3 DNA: TGTGCCAGCGTTGGCAGCGGACTTTACAATGAGCAGTTCTTC.

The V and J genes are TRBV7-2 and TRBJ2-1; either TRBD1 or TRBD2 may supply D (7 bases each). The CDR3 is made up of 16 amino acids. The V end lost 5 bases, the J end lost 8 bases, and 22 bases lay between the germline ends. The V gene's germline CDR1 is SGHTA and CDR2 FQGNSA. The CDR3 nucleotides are TGTGCCAGCAGCCTTGGAGCAGGGGGGGGGCAGGATGAGCAGTTCTTC. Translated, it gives CASSLGAGGGQDEQFF.